Shown below are 25 T cell receptor beta chains from a single sample sequenced in a study of T cell clonality in common variable immunodeficiency. Study-wide findings and caveats: In common variable immunodeficiency, TCR beta chains reportedly carried fewer deletions and N-nucleotide insertions.

Their recognized antigens are unknown. Clones were sequenced by immunoSEQ multiplex PCR, and TCRdb holds only the in-frame ones, with some missing. Recorded here are tens of thousands of clones, none singletons. Material: peripheral blood mononuclear cells. The receptor set was obtained from a human donor with common variable immunodeficiency.

This clone was recorded at least ten times. The covered CDR3 bases are TGCAGCGTTGCGGACAGACCAGATACG. Translated: CSVADRPDT. The entire CDR3 protein is CSVADRPDTQYF. V usage is TRBV29-1 and J usage is TRBJ2-3, with D perhaps TRBD1 (6 bases). Coverage ceases 3 residues before the CDR3 finishes, and the germline J gene fills in the end. This CDR3 region has 12 residues. V gave up 4 bases and J gave up 4 bases, with 9 bases separating them. Per the germline V gene, CDR1 is SQVTM and CDR2 is ANQGSEA.

With respect to this clone: This may arise from a read error, as a much more abundant clone is one base away. The CDR3 is cut off 3 residues early in the read; its end comes from the germline J gene. The chain carries TRBV7-3 and TRBJ2-5; TRBD1 matches 12 bases. J was trimmed by 5 bases and V by 5 bases; bases with no gene match: 6. Germline CDR1 is SGHTA and CDR2 is FQGTGA. CDR3 length: 15 amino acids. CDR3 DNA, as far as it was read: TGTGCCAGCAGCGTAGGGGACAGGGGGCGGGAGACC. Its protein is CASSVGDRGRET. The full CDR3 is CASSVGDRGRETQYF.

This clone has more than one count but fewer than ten. The CDR3 DNA, read in part, is TGTGCCAGCAGTGAACAGGGGCCCGAG. Its translation is CASSEQGPE. The whole CDR3 reads CASSEQGPEQYF. The J gene is TRBJ2-7, the V gene TRBV2, with D perhaps TRBD1 (6 bases). Read sequence stops 3 residues before the CDR3 end, and the germline J gene provides the missing end. Germline V gene sequence: CDR1 SNHLY, CDR2 FYNNEI. The CDR3 totals 12 residues. Trimming stripped 2 bases from V and 6 bases from J, with 8 bases between.

Points on this clone: At one end, the junction sequence differs from germline, possibly due to a read error. Read coverage stops 3 residues before the CDR3 terminus; the germline J gene supplies the remainder. J is TRBJ2-2 and V is TRBV7-7, with D possibly being TRBD2 (5 bases). CDR3 length: 13 amino acids. CDR1 and CDR2 (germline): SSHAT, FNYEAQ (reference sequence). The chain's CDR3 is CASSPEGTGELFF. The covered CDR3 bases are TGTGCTAGCAGCCCAGAGGGTACCGGGGAG.

Worth noting for this clone: The read halts 3 residues ahead of the CDR3 end, with the missing end drawn from the germline J gene. The rearrangement uses TRBV20-1 and TRBJ2-5; 9 bases agree with TRBD2. V shed 6 bases and J 0 bases; nucleotides not matched to a gene: 8. The length of the CDR3 is 15 residues. The germline V gene has CDR1 DFQATT and CDR2 SNEGSKA (reference sequence). The CDR3 DNA, read in part, is TGCAGTGCACTAGCGGGTTATCTCGACCAAGAGACC. As protein: CSALAGYLDQET. In full, the CDR3 reads CSALAGYLDQETQYF.

This clone was picked up many times. The missing CDR3 end, 3 residues past where the read stops, is filled in from the germline J gene. J is TRBJ2-7 and V is TRBV7-2; 7 bases agree with TRBD1. CDR1 is SGHTA, CDR2 FQGNSA, per germline. With V trimmed by 2 bases and J by 2 bases, 3 bases remained unmatched. This CDR3 is 14 amino acids long. The DNA read from the CDR3 is TGTGCCAGCAGCTTACAGGACAGGACCTACGAG. Its protein product is CASSLQDRTYE. The complete CDR3 protein is CASSLQDRTYEQYF.

This clone has ten or more counts. The CDR3 goes on 3 residues after the read ends, and that part is filled in from the germline J gene. The chain joins TRBV19 to TRBJ1-4; 8 nucleotides agree with TRBD1. V lost 7 bases and J lost 8; bases outside the gene matches: 9. The CDR3 extends over 14 amino acids. Germline V CDR1 and CDR2: LNHDA, SQIVND (reference sequence). CDR3 amino acids: CASTPDRGFEKLFF. The part of the CDR3 DNA that was read is TGTGCCAGTACTCCTGACAGGGGCTTCGAAAAA.

In this sample, this clone turned up many times. The CDR3 end is not reached by the read, which stops 3 residues before it; the germline J gene fills it in. The rearrangement joins TRBV10-3 to TRBJ1-2; D not resolved. The V gene lost 4 bases and the J gene lost 1 base, with 7 bases spanning the gap. Germline CDR1 and CDR2: ENHRY and SYGVKD. The CDR3 is 13 amino acids. The CDR3 region is CAISVDFNYGYTF. The part of the CDR3 DNA that was read is TGTGCCATCAGTGTCGACTTTAACTATGGC.

This clone was recorded at least ten times. The read terminates 3 residues before the CDR3 end, so the remaining end is supplied by the germline J gene. The chain has TRBV30 and TRBJ1-2, with 8 bases identical to TRBD1. Trimming at V came to 3 bases and at J to 7 bases, leaving 7 bases not matched to a gene. The CDR3 is 13 amino acids. Germline CDR1 is GTSNPN and CDR2 is SVGIG (reference sequence). CDR3 DNA, as far as it was read: TGTGCCTGGAGGGGTCAGGGGGCGACTGGC. Its translation is CAWRGQGATG. The entire CDR3 protein is CAWRGQGATGYTF.

In regard to this clone: The observed sequence ends 3 residues before the CDR3 terminus, with the missing tail filled in from the germline J gene. The chain uses TRBV7-2 and TRBJ2-5; TRBD2 might be the D (6 bases). This CDR3 contains 14 residues. Germline V gene lookup returns CDR1 SGHTA and CDR2 FQGNSA. V shed 5 bases and J shed 4 bases, with 14 bases lying between them. CDR3 DNA (partial): TGTGCCAGCAGCACCCGGCTGGGACTAGAGACC. Translated, it gives CASSTRLGLET. The complete CDR3 protein is CASSTRLGLETQYF.

This clone was seen many times. The CDR3 is cut off 3 residues early in the read; its end comes from the germline J gene. The chain has TRBV5-6 and TRBJ1-2; 10 nucleotides line up with TRBD1. This CDR3 spans 14 amino acids. From germline, CDR1 is SGHDT and CDR2 YYEEEE. Losses at the gene ends were 4 bases for V and 3 bases for J; bases not matched to a gene: 3. CDR3 protein: CASSQDRGDYGYTF. The CDR3 bases that were read are TGTGCCAGCAGCCAGGACAGGGGGGACTATGGC.

This clone was recorded a few times. The read ends 3 residues before the CDR3 terminus; that terminus is restored from the germline J gene. This rearrangement joins TRBV2 to TRBJ2-2, with TRBD1 matching over 10 bases. V shed 4 bases, J shed 5 bases, and the junction held 4 bases outside the gene matches. The germline gives CDR1 SNHLY, CDR2 FYNNEI. The CDR3 extends over 15 amino acids. The CDR3 region is CASSGQGAETGELFF. The covered CDR3 bases are TGTGCCAGCAGTGGACAGGGGGCAGAGACCGGGGAG.

Notes on this clone: The read halts 3 residues ahead of the CDR3 end, with the missing end drawn from the germline J gene. The V call is TRBV6-1, the J call TRBJ1-2; 9 nucleotides agree with TRBD1. Germline CDR1 is MNHNS and CDR2 is SASEGT. V trimming: 3 bases; J trimming: 7 bases; junction bases outside the gene matches: 6. CDR3 length: 14 amino acids. The CDR3 here is CASSELGQGSGYTF. The covered CDR3 bases are TGTGCCAGCAGTGAGCTGGGACAGGGTAGTGGC.

This clone was detected only a few times. The read finishes 3 residues shy of the CDR3 end, and the germline J gene is used to complete it. The V call is TRBV7-2, the J call TRBJ2-1; 11 bases fit TRBD1. The CDR3 runs to 14 residues. Germline V gene lookup returns CDR1 SGHTA and CDR2 FQGNSA. The junction had 5 bases not matched to a gene; V was cut back by 5 bases and J by 8 bases. Incomplete CDR3 DNA: TGTGCCAGCAGCCGGACAGGGGGCTTCGATGAG. Protein: CASSRTGGFDE. The whole CDR3 sequence is CASSRTGGFDEQFF.

The sample holds a few counts of this clone. The CDR3 end lies 3 residues beyond the end of the read and is filled in from the germline J gene. V is TRBV19 and J is TRBJ2-3, with 11 bases that match TRBD2. This CDR3 spans 15 amino acids. Germline CDR1 reads LNHDA; CDR2 reads SQIVND (reference sequence). The V gene end was trimmed by 2 bases and the J gene end by 4 bases; junction bases not matched to a gene: 2. Incomplete CDR3 DNA: TGTGCCAGTAGTATAACTAGCGGGAGACCAGATACG. It yields the protein CASSITSGRPDT. In full, the CDR3 is CASSITSGRPDTQYF.

At least ten counts were recorded for this clone. Sequencing ends 3 residues short of the CDR3 end; the germline J gene provides the rest. V and J are TRBV5-1 and TRBJ2-2; 11 nucleotides agree with TRBD2. The CDR3 contains 17 residues. V lost 1 base and J lost 4; bases outside the gene matches: 6. Germline values: CDR1 SGHRS, CDR2 YFSETQ. The covered CDR3 bases are TGCGCCAGCAGCTTGACTAGCGGGGGCCGCGGCACCGGGGAG. Translation: CASSLTSGGRGTGE. From start to end, the CDR3 is CASSLTSGGRGTGELFF.

Ten or more counts support this clone. Sequencing ends 3 residues short of the CDR3 end; the germline J gene provides the rest. The rearrangement uses TRBV19 and TRBJ2-1; 13 nucleotides match TRBD2. This CDR3 contains 16 residues. V shed 5 bases and J 8 bases; nucleotides not matched to a gene: 9. Germline V CDR1 and CDR2: LNHDA, SQIVND (reference sequence). CDR3 sequence: CASSSRRTSGGDEQFF. Incomplete CDR3 DNA: TGTGCCAGTAGTTCCCGTAGGACTAGCGGGGGAGATGAG.

This clone was detected ten times or more. Coverage ceases 3 residues before the CDR3 finishes, and the germline J gene fills in the end. V is TRBV7-2 and J is TRBJ2-1; tentative D call: TRBD2 (5 bases). Germline CDR1 reads SGHTA; CDR2 reads FQGNSA. The CDR3 loop spans 14 amino acids. Trimming cost V 2 bases and J 7 bases, with 12 bases left between them. The CDR3 sequence is CASSLIGLGNEQFF. The CDR3 DNA, read in part, is TGTGCCAGCAGCTTAATCGGACTCGGTAATGAG.

This clone has ten or more counts. The CDR3 spells CASSERTGRYEQYF. CDR3 bases read: TGTGCCAGCAGTGAGCGGACAGGACGTTACGAG. The genes are TRBV6-1 and TRBJ2-7, with 7 bases matching TRBD1. Read sequence stops 3 residues before the CDR3 end, and the germline J gene provides the missing end. With 3 bases clipped from V and 4 bases from J, the junction kept 6 bases outside the gene matches. The CDR3 totals 14 residues. Germline CDR1 is MNHNS and CDR2 is SASEGT.

With regard to this clone: The CDR3 extends 3 residues past the end of the read, so its final part is completed from the germline J gene. This chain links TRBV18 with TRBJ2-7; 9 bases align to TRBD1. Germline V gene lookup returns CDR1 KGHSH and CDR2 LQKENI. J was trimmed by 4 bases and V by 6 bases; bases with no gene match: 7. This CDR3 comprises 14 residues. CDR3 residues: CASSPGQGSYEQYF. The sequenced part of the CDR3 DNA is TGTGCCAGCTCCCCGGGACAGGGCTCATACGAG.

This clone was observed many times. The read falls 3 residues short of the CDR3 end, and the missing part is taken from the germline J gene. The gene calls are TRBV29-1 and TRBJ2-1, with D possibly being TRBD1 (6 bases). V was cut by 4 bases and J by 1 base, with 8 bases left in between. CDR1 SQVTM and CDR2 ANQGSEA come from the germline V gene. This CDR3 has 13 amino acids. CDR3 DNA (partial): TGCAGCGTTGGGACAGAGTCCTACAATGAG. Amino acid sequence: CSVGTESYNE. The whole CDR3 protein is CSVGTESYNEQFF.

With respect to this clone: The read terminates 3 residues ahead of where the CDR3 ends, so the germline J gene completes it. The V call is TRBV18, the J call TRBJ2-7; 8 bases line up with TRBD2. CDR3 length: 14 residues. V shed 2 bases, J shed 5 bases, and the junction held 5 bases outside the gene matches. The germline CDR1 and CDR2 sequences are KGHSH and LQKENI. The CDR3 is CASSPSGGEDEQYF. CDR3 DNA (partial): TGTGCCAGCTCACCATCCGGGGGGGAGGACGAG.

This clone was counted a few times. Coverage ceases 3 residues before the CDR3 finishes, and the germline J gene fills in the end. The genes are TRBV2 and TRBJ2-5; 8 bases are a match to TRBD2. V gave up 6 bases and J gave up 1 base; unmatched junction bases: 4. The length of the CDR3 is 14 residues. Germline V gene lookup returns CDR1 SNHLY and CDR2 FYNNEI. The covered CDR3 bases are TGTGCCAGCAGGGCTCGGGGGGGCCAAGAGACC. Translating it yields CASRARGGQET. The full CDR3 reads CASRARGGQETQYF.

This clone was detected ten times or more. The read stops 3 residues short of the end of the CDR3; the missing end is completed from the germline J gene. The V and J genes are TRBV7-9 and TRBJ1-6; the match to TRBD1 covers 9 bases. CDR3 size: 15 residues. CDR1 and CDR2 from the germline V gene are SEHNR and FQNEAQ (reference sequence). Unmatched junction bases numbered 3, after V lost 0 bases and J lost 9 bases. CDR3 sequence reads: CASSLARDRVSPLHF. The sequenced part of the CDR3 DNA is TGTGCCAGCAGCTTAGCCCGGGACAGGGTTTCACCC.

There are many counts of this clone. The CDR3 protein is CASSLVQGANYGYTF. The CDR3 bases that were read are TGTGCCAGCAGCTTAGTTCAGGGAGCAAACTATGGC. The chain recombines TRBV7-9 with TRBJ1-2, with a possible D match to TRBD1 (5 bases). The sequence runs out 3 residues before the end of the CDR3; the remainder is reconstructed from the germline J gene. V lost 1 base and J 2 bases, leaving 11 bases between the germline ends. CDR1 is SEHNR and CDR2 is FQNEAQ in the germline V gene (reference sequence). CDR3 length: 15 residues.